A selection of T cell receptor beta chains follows, all from one sample in a study of T cells after yellow fever vaccination. One entry per CDR3 protein results from TCRdb running MiXCR on the 5' RACE reads. The profile shows roughly 520,000 distinct CDR3 sequences, roughly 22% of them singletons. The sequencing here drew on PBMCs, taken approximately 22 days after the first yellow fever vaccination. All receptors derive from a man aged 18 to 35 who received the YFV17D yellow fever vaccine. Each CDR3 is given with its conserved first and last residue. D genes are given only for firm matches. Size values are once, few and many counts, or a class for expanded clones, and some rows have none.

abundance | len | j_gene | v_gene | d_gene | CDR3nt | CDR3aa
few | 13 | TRBJ1-1 | TRBV6-1 | TRBD1 | TGTGCCAGCAGAGACAGGGGTGGCACTGAAGCTTTCTTT | CASRDRGGTEAFF
few | 13 | TRBJ2-5 | TRBV7-9 | NA | TGTGCCAGCCGATACAGGGGAGGAGAGACCCAGTACTTC | CASRYRGGETQYF
few | 12 | TRBJ1-6 | TRBV6-5 | NA | TGTGCCAGCAGTTTGAGCAGGGAGGCCCTCCACTTT | CASSLSREALHF
NA | 15 | TRBJ2-7 | TRBV20-1 | NA | TGCAGTGCTAGGGAAGACAGGTTAACCCTCTACGAGCAGTACTTC | CSAREDRLTLYEQYF
NA | 19 | TRBJ1-6 | TRBV5-4 | TRBD1 | TGTGCCAGCAGCTTGGATGGGTTAACAGGGGTCTTAAGGGATTCACCCCTCCACTTT | CASSLDGLTGVLRDSPLHF
few | 13 | TRBJ1-2 | TRBV7-9 | NA | TGTGCCAGCAGCTTTAATGCCGCGGATGGCTACACCTTC | CASSFNAADGYTF
few | 15 | TRBJ2-5 | TRBV12-3/TRBV12-4 | TRBD2 | TGTGCCACCTCCCAGCTAGCGGGGGGGCCCTACACCCAGTACTTC | CATSQLAGGPYTQYF
few | 15 | TRBJ1-3 | TRBV12-3/TRBV12-4 | NA | TGTGCCAGCAGCCAACGACAGTCCTCTGGAAACACCATATATTTT | CASSQRQSSGNTIYF
few | 14 | TRBJ1-4 | TRBV7-2 | NA | TGTGCCAGCAGCTTAGGGCAGTTGGGGGCAAAACTGTTTTTT | CASSLGQLGAKLFF
NA | 18 | TRBJ2-3 | TRBV11-2 | TRBD2 | TGTGCCAGCAGCTTACCTCAGACTAGCGGGGGGGGCCGGGATACGCAGTATTTT | CASSLPQTSGGGRDTQYF
NA | 15 | TRBJ2-1 | TRBV7-9 | NA | TGTGCCAGCAGCCTCCCAGGAGGACAGTACAATGAGCAGTTCTTC | CASSLPGGQYNEQFF
few | 16 | TRBJ2-3 | TRBV18 | TRBD2 | TGTGCCAGCTCACCACCGGCCAGCGGGGGGGCGGATACGCAGTATTTT | CASSPPASGGADTQYF
NA | 15 | TRBJ1-5 | TRBV5-5 | NA | TGTGCCAGCAGCTTGGTAGGGAGATACAATCAGCCCCAGCATTTT | CASSLVGRYNQPQHF
NA | 15 | TRBJ2-2 | TRBV5-1 | NA | TGCGCCAGCAACTTGGAACTCGCGAACACCGGGGAGCTGTTTTTT | CASNLELANTGELFF
NA | 14 | TRBJ1-2 | TRBV12-3/TRBV12-4 | TRBD1 | TGTGCCAGCAGCCACAGGGGGATTAACTATGGCTACACCTTC | CASSHRGINYGYTF
NA | 15 | TRBJ1-6 | TRBV7-2 | NA | TGTGCCAGCAGCTCGAGGGGAGGGGGTAATTCACCCCTCCACTTT | CASSSRGGGNSPLHF
NA | 16 | TRBJ2-1 | TRBV7-2 | TRBD2 | TGTGCCAGCAGCGACCGTAGCGGGGGGATCTTCAATGAGCAGTTCTTC | CASSDRSGGIFNEQFF
NA | 15 | TRBJ2-2 | TRBV9 | TRBD1 | TGTGCCAGCAGGCCCGGGACAGGAGCCACCGGGGAGCTGTTTTTT | CASRPGTGATGELFF
NA | 14 | TRBJ2-1 | TRBV12-5 | NA | TGTGCTAGTGGTTTGGAGGGTGCGGTCGATGAGCAGTTCTTC | CASGLEGAVDEQFF
NA | 14 | TRBJ1-1 | TRBV29-1 | NA | TGCAGCGTTGAAGATCCGGGGAAGAACACTGAAGCTTTCTTT | CSVEDPGKNTEAFF
NA | 16 | TRBJ2-2 | TRBV5-6 | NA | TGTGCCAGCAGCTTGGAGCGGTCCCGTAGGACCGGGGAGCTGTTTTTT | CASSLERSRRTGELFF
few | 14 | TRBJ2-4 | TRBV15 | NA | TGTGCCACCAGCAGAGACCCGACACCCGCCCTTCAGTACTTC | CATSRDPTPALQYF
NA | 16 | TRBJ2-1 | TRBV29-1 | TRBD2 | TGCAGCGTTGAGGGGACTAGCGGGGGGTCCGGCAATGAGCAGTTCTTC | CSVEGTSGGSGNEQFF
few | 15 | TRBJ1-1 | TRBV4-1 | NA | TGCGCCAGCAGCCTCCTTTCTCAGGGCCCCACTGAAGCTTTCTTT | CASSLLSQGPTEAFF
few | 16 | TRBJ1-1 | TRBV6-5 | NA | TGTGCCAGCAGTTGGGGCGTCGGCACAACGGGGACTGAAGCTTTCTTT | CASSWGVGTTGTEAFF
NA | 15 | TRBJ2-5 | TRBV4-2 | TRBD2 | TGTGCCAGCAGCCAAGTGCGGGGGGGCCAAGAGACCCAGTACTTC | CASSQVRGGQETQYF
NA | 14 | TRBJ2-2 | TRBV12-3/TRBV12-4 | NA | TGTGCCAGCAGACTGGAACTAGGTTCTGGGGAGCTGTTTTTT | CASRLELGSGELFF
NA | 17 | TRBJ1-2 | TRBV21-1 | NA | TGTGCCAGCATCCTACAGCGGTGCGTCCTCAACCGGTATGGCTACACCTTC | CASILQRCVLNRYGYTF
NA | 14 | TRBJ2-1 | TRBV2 | TRBD2 | TGTGCCAGCAGCAGACTAGCGGATTACAATGAGCAGTTCTTC | CASSRLADYNEQFF
few | 17 | TRBJ2-5 | TRBV4-3 | NA | TGCGCCAGCAGCCAAGAGGATCCCGCGGGGTCCCAAGAGACCCAGTACTTC | CASSQEDPAGSQETQYF
NA | 15 | TRBJ2-4 | TRBV7-9 | NA | TGTGCCAGCAGCTTAGGGGAGCTAGCCAAAAACATTCAGTACTTC | CASSLGELAKNIQYF
few | 14 | TRBJ1-6 | TRBV6-5 | NA | TGTGCCAGCAGTTACTTCAGGGAAGGTTCACCCCTCCACTTT | CASSYFREGSPLHF
few | 13 | TRBJ2-3 | TRBV29-1 | TRBD1 | TGCAGCTTACAGGGGGTAGGGTCAGATACGCAGTATTTT | CSLQGVGSDTQYF
NA | 13 | TRBJ2-2 | TRBV20-1 | NA | TGCAGTGCTAGAGATACGGGAACCGGGGAGCTGTTTTTT | CSARDTGTGELFF